This TCR beta chain was sequenced in a study of T cell repertoires in cytomegalovirus infection. Turning to the study itself: From public TCR beta signatures came an indication of both CMV infection and matching HLA type. Study-wide results and caveats: Dominant in the ex vivo response were TCR beta clonotypes restricted by HLA-C and specific for CMV.

TCRdb used MiXCR to reprocess the reads, holding one entry per CDR3 protein. The data hold some 560,000 distinct CDR3 sequences, with 40% observed a single time. Turning to this clonotype: No antigen is known for it.

Germline V gene data show CDR1 as MNHEY and CDR2 as SMNVEV (reference sequence). V was clipped by 6 bases and J by 8 bases, with 2 bases between them. CDR3 length: 10 residues. This TCR came from a human donor in good health (CMV status not recorded). Some clones in this sample may be carry-over from other donors' samples. The chain employs TRBV27 and TRBJ1-6; no clear D gene. Specimen: cultured PBMCs, collected from culture after CMV antigen stimulation. CDR3 protein: CASRDSPLHF. Here the CDR3 DNA reads TGTGCCAGCAGGGATTCACCCCTCCACTTT.